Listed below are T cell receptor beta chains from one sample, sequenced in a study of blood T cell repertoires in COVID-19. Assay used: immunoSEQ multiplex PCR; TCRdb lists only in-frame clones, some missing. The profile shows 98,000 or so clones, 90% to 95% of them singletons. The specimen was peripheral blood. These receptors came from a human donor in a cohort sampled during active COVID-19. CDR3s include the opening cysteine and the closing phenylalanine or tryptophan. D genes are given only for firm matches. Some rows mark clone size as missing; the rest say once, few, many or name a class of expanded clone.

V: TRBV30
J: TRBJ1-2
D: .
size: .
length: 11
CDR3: CAWRSTPGYTF

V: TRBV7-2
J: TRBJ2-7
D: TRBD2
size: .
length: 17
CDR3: CASSPKGGQVMGYEQYF

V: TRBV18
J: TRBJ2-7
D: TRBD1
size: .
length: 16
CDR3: CASSPSGTGGSYEQYF

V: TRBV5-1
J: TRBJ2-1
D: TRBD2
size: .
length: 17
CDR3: CASSNDIAGAPGHEQFF

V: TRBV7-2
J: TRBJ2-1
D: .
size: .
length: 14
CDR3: CASSLAATYNEQFF

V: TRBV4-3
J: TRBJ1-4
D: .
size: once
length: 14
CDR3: CASSHYGANEKLFF

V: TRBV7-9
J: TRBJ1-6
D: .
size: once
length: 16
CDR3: CASSLGASSYNSPLHF

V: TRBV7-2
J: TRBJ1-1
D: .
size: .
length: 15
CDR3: CASSLGGWQNTEAFF

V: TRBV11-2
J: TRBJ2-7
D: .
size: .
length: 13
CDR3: CASSLYRDYEQYF

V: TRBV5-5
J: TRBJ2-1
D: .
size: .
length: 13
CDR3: CASSLEYYNEQFF

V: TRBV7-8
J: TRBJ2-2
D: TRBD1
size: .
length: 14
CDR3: CASSYWTGTGELFF

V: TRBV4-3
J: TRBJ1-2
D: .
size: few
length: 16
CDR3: CASSPSLVRNNYGYTF

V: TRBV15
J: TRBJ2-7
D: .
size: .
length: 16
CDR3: CATSRDEGHSSYEQYF

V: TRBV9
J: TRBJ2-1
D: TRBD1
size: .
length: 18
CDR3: CASSERGQVLSSYNEQFF

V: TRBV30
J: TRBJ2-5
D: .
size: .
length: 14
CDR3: CAWGALGVGETQYF

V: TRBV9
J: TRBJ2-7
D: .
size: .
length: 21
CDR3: CASSVDSGSVLRGLRSYEQYF

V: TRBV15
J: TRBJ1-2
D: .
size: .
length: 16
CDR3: CATSTRGLAGNYGYTF

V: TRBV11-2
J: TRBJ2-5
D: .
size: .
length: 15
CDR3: CASSLWGAREETQYF

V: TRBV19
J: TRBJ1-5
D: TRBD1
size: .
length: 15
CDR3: CASTATGGSNQPQHF

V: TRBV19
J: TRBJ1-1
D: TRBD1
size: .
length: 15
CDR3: CASIPFKGAVVAAFF

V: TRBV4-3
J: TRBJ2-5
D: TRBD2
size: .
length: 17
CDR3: CASSQEPSGTSVETQYF

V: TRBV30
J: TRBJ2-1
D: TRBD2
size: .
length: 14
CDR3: CAWSRGGVYNEQFF

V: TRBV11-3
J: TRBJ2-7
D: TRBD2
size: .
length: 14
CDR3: CASSPGGSSYEQYF

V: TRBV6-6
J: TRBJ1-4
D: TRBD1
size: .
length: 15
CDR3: CASNPTGTGGEKLFF

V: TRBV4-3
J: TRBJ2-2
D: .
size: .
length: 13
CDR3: CASSQDLDRELFF

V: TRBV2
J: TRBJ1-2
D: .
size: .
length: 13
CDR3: CASSDSANYGYTF

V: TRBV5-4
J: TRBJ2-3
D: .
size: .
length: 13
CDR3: CASSPPRADTQYF

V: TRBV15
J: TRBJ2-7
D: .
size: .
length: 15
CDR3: CATSRSSDGAYEQYF

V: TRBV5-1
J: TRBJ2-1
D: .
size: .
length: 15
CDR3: CASSPPSATYNEQFF

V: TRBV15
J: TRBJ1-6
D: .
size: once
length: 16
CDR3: CATSRTGQLSGSPLHF

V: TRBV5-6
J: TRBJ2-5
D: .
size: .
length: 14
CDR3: CASSLLSLKETQYF

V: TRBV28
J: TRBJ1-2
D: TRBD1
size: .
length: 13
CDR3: CASSPGQGRSYTF

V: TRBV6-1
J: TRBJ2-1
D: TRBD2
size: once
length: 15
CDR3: CASSEGLAGHNEQFF

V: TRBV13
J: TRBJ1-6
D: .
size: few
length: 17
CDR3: CASSLGGRVSYNSPLHF

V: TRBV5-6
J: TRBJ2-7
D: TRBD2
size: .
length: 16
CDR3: CASSLGGTSEYYEQYF

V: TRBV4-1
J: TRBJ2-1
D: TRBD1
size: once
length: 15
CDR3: CASSQVTGGYDEQFF

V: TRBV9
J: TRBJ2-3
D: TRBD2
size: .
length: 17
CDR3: CASSAGGTSGGTDTQYF